This entry lists 5 T cell receptor beta chains sequenced from one sample in a study of CD8+CD57+ T cells in acquired aplastic anemia (dated by TCRdb to about 2018). The patients picked for sequencing were ones in whom flow cytometry had shown an expansion of CD8+CD57+ cells. TCRdb records Illumina HiSeq 2000 as the sequencer. Genomic DNA served as template for TCR beta VDJ combination and CDR3 sequence profiling. TCRdb reran the public reads through fastp at Q25 and MiXCR, keeping productive beta chains. All rows with the same CDR3 protein become a single entry with the most common DNA and genes. The sample yields around 200,000 distinct CDR3 sequences; around 63% were counted once. The ten largest make up approximately 46% of the sample. The sequenced sample was sorted CD4+, CD8+, or CD8+CD57+ T cells (not recorded which) from PBMCs. These receptors were taken from a human donor with aplastic anemia.

V is TRBV20-1 and J is TRBJ2-1; D is unresolved. V lost 6 bases and J 4 bases, leaving 7 bases between the germline ends. Per the germline V gene, CDR1 is DFQATT and CDR2 is SNEGSKA (reference sequence). This CDR3 is built from 11 residues. The CDR3 DNA is TGCAGTGCGGAACAGTACAATGAGCAGTTCTTC. This codes for CSAEQYNEQFF.

This clonotype has just one count. The rearrangement joins TRBV2 to TRBJ2-7; TRBD1 agrees at 8 bases. The V segment lost 10 bases and the J segment 2 bases; nucleotides outside the gene matches: 7. Germline loops: CDR1 SNHLY, CDR2 FYNNEI. The CDR3 length is 13 residues. The CDR3 protein is CAILARGPYEQYF. CDR3 DNA: TGTGCCATACTGGCCAGGGGGCCCTACGAGCAGTACTTC.

This clonotype was seen a handful of times. The V call is TRBV7-2, the J call TRBJ2-7; D unclear. V was shortened by 2 bases and J by 7 bases, with 15 bases between the two germline ends. The germline CDR1 and CDR2 sequences are SGHTA and FQGNSA. The CDR3 length is 14 residues. DNA for the CDR3: TGTGCCAGCAGCTTAAACCCTATCGGGTGGGAGCAGTACTTC. Protein product: CASSLNPIGWEQYF.

In this sample, this clonotype turned up many times. This chain links TRBV11-2 with TRBJ2-1, with D unresolved. The CDR3 totals 13 residues. V was cut by 2 bases and J by 7 bases, with 9 bases left in between. Germline CDR1 and CDR2: SGHAT and FQNNGV. The CDR3 DNA follows: TGTGCCAGCAGCTTAACTATTGTGAATGAGCAGTTCTTC. Translation gives CASSLTIVNEQFF.

The V and J genes are TRBV7-2 and TRBJ1-1; possibly TRBD1 for D (5 bases). Trimming took off 7 bases at V and 0 bases at J, with 15 bases between the two ends. This CDR3 region has 15 residues. Germline V CDR1 and CDR2: SGHTA, FQGNSA. The CDR3, as DNA: TGTGCCAGCATCGCCCAGGGTGTCATGAACACTGAAGCTTTCTTT. This codes for CASIAQGVMNTEAFF.